Shown below are 4 T cell receptor beta chains from a single sample sequenced in a study of blood T cell repertoires in COVID-19. Sequenced by immunoSEQ multiplex PCR; TCRdb stores in-frame clones only, minus some. Of around 400,000 clones in the sample, over 75% were seen once. Sequenced material: peripheral blood. These receptors all stem from a woman in her sixties with COVID-19, enrolled during active disease.

A note on this clone: The sample has other DNA sequences that encode this CDR3 too. The CDR3 sequence is CASSQGPQPQHF. The CDR3 coding sequence is TGTGCCAGCAGCCAGGGGCCTCAGCCCCAGCATTTT. This chain connects TRBV3-1 (or the pseudogene TRBV3-2) to TRBJ1-5; TRBD1 might be the D (5 bases). This CDR3 comprises 12 residues. Germline CDR1 and CDR2: LGHDT and YNNKEL (reference sequence). Trimming left V 3 bases short and J 6 bases short, with 6 bases between.

This sequence joins TRBV28 and TRBJ1-5; 8 positions match TRBD1. The length of the CDR3 is 18 residues. J lost 5 bases, V lost 1 base, and 13 bases had no gene match. Germline V gene sequence: CDR1 MDHEN, CDR2 SYDVKM. CDR3 coding DNA: TGTGCCAGCAGTTTATTTAGCTTAGGACAGGGAGGCGATCAGCCCCAGCATTTT. Translation gives CASSLFSLGQGGDQPQHF.

The rearrangement joins TRBV28 to TRBJ1-4; 9 bases align to TRBD1. The CDR3 spans 15 residues. Trimming removed 2 bases from V and 5 bases from J; junction bases left unmatched: 3. Germline V lookup: CDR1 MDHEN, CDR2 SYDVKM. The chain's CDR3 is CASSLIGTGNEKLFF. CDR3 bases: TGTGCCAGCAGTTTAATCGGGACAGGGAATGAAAAACTGTTTTTT.

This chain connects TRBV12-5 to TRBJ1-1; D not resolved. In germline, CDR1 is LGHNT, CDR2 FRNRAP. The CDR3 has 12 residues. Trimming took off 6 bases at V and 2 bases at J, with 7 bases between the two ends. Here the CDR3 reads CASGNRNTEAFF. The DNA for the CDR3 is TGTGCTAGTGGAAACAGAAACACTGAAGCTTTCTTT.